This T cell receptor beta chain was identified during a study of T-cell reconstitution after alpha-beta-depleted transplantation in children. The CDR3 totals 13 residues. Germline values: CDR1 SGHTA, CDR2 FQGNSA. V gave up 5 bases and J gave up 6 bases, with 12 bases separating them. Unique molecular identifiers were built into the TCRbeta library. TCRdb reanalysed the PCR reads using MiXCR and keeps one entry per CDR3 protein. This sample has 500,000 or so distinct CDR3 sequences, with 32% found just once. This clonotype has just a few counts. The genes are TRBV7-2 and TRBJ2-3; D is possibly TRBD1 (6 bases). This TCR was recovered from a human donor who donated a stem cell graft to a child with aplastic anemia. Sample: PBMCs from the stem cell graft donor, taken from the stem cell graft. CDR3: CASSIPGADTQYF. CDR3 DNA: TGTGCCAGCAGCATCCCAGGGGCGGATACGCAGTATTTT.